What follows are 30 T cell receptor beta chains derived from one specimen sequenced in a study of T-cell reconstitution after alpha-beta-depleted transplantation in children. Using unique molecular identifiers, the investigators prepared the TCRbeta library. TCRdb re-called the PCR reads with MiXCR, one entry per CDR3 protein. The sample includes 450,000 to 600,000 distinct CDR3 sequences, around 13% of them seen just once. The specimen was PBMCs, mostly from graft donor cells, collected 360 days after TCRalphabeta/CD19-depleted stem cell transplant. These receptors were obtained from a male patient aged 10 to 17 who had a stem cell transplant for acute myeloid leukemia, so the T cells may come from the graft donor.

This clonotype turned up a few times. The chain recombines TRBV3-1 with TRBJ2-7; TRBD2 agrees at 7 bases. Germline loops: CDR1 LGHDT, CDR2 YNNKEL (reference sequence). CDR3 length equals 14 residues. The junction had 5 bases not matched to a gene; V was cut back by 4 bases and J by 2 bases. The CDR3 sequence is CASSRGLVTYEQYF. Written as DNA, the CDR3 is TGTGCCAGCAGCCGAGGACTAGTAACCTACGAGCAGTACTTC.

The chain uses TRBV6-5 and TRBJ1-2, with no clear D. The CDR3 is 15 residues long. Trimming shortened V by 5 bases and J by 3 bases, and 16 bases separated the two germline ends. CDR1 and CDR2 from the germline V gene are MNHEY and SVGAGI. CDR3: CASSPGLQTYYGYTF. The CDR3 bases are TGTGCCAGCAGTCCCGGGCTTCAGACCTACTATGGCTACACCTTC.

CDR3 bases: TGTGCCAGCTCCCGTCTAGGTCCGTACAATGAGCAGTTCTTC. This codes for CASSRLGPYNEQFF. The gene calls are TRBV7-3 and TRBJ2-1; D unresolved. The CDR3 sequence is 14 residues long. CDR1 is SGHTA and CDR2 is FQGTGA in the germline V gene. V dropped 8 bases and J dropped 4 bases, with 15 bases sitting between them.

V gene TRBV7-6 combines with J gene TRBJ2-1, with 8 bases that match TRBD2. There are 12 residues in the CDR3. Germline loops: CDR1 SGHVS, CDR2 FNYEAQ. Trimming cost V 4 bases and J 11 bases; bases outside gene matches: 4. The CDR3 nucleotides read TGTGCCAGCAGCTCCGTAGCGGGGAAGCAGTTCTTC. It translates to CASSSVAGKQFF.

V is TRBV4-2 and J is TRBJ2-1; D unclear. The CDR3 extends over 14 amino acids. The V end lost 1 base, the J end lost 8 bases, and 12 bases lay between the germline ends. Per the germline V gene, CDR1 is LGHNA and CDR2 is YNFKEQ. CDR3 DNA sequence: TGTGCCAGCAGCCAAGGGGTGGCGATCTATGAGCAGTTCTTC. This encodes CASSQGVAIYEQFF.

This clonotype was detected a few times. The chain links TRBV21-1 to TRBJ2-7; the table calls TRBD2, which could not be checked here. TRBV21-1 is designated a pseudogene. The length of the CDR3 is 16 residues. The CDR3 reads CASSKVTLAGECEQYF. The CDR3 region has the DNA TGTGCCAGCAGCAAAGTTACCCTAGCGGGAGAGTGCGAGCAGTACTTC.

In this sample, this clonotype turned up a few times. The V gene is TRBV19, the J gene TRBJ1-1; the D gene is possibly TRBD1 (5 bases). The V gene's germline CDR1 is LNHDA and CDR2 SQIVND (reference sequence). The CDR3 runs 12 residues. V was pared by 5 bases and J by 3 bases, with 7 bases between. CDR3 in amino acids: CASSSGDTEAFF. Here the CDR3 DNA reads TGTGCCAGTAGTTCGGGGGACACTGAAGCTTTCTTT.

CDR3 amino acids: CASSFRRTGNEQFF. CDR3 sequence (DNA): TGTGCCAGTAGTTTCCGACGGACAGGCAATGAGCAGTTCTTC. The V call is TRBV19, the J call TRBJ2-1, with 7 bases matching TRBD1. Germline loops: CDR1 LNHDA, CDR2 SQIVND (reference sequence). CDR3 length: 14 residues. J gave up 6 bases and V 5 bases, and 7 bases lay outside the gene matches. The full variable domain, with the rest looked up from reference TRBV19 and TRBJ2-1, is DGGITQSPKYLFRKEGQNVTLSCEQNLNHDAMYWYRQDPGQGLRLIYYSQIVNDFQKGDIAEGYSVSREKKESFPLTVTSAQKNPTAFYLCASSFRRTGNEQFFGPGTRLTVL.

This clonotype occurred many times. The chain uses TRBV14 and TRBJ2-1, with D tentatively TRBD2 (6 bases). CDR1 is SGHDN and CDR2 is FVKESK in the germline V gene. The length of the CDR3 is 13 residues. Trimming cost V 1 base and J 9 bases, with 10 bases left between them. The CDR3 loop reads CASSQVLGGEQFF. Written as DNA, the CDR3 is TGTGCCAGCAGCCAAGTTCTGGGAGGTGAGCAGTTCTTC.

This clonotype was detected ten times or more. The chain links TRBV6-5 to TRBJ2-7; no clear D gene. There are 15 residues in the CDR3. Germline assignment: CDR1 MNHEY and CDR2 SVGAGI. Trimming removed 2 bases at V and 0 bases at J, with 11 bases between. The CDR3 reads CASSYAAGSSYEQYF. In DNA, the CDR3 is TGTGCCAGCAGTTACGCTGCAGGAAGCTCCTACGAGCAGTACTTC.

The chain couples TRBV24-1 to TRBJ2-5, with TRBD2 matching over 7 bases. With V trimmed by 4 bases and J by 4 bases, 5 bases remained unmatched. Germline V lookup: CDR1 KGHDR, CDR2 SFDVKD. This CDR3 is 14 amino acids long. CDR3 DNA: TGTGCCACCAGTGAGGGGAGCGGGGTAGAGACCCAGTACTTC. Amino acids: CATSEGSGVETQYF.

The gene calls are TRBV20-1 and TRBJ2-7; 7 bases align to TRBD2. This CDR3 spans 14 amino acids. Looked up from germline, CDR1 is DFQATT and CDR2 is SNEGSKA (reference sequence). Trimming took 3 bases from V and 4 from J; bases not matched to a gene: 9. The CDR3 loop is CSASGGRASYEQYF. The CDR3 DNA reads TGCAGTGCTAGTGGTGGGAGGGCCTCGTACGAGCAGTACTTC.

CDR3 residues: CASRPGLAGNKSYNEQFF. CDR3 nucleotides: TGTGCCAGCAGACCGGGACTAGCGGGAAATAAGTCCTACAATGAGCAGTTCTTC. The V gene is TRBV11-1, the J gene TRBJ2-1, with 13 bases aligning to TRBD2. Trimming cost V 6 bases and J 1 base; bases outside gene matches: 9. The CDR3 loop spans 18 amino acids. The germline V gene has CDR1 SGHAT and CDR2 FQDESV (reference sequence). Full variable domain (missing parts from reference TRBV11-1 and TRBJ2-1): EAEVAQSPRYKITEKSQAVAFWCDPISGHATLYWYRQILGQGPELLVQFQDESVVDDSQLPKDRFSAERLKGVDSTLKIQPAELGDSAMYLCASRPGLAGNKSYNEQFFGPGTRLTVL.

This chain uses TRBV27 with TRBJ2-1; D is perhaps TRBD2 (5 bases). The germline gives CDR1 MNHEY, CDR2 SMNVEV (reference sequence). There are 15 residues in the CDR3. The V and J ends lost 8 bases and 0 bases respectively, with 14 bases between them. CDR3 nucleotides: TGTGCCAGCTTAGTCCCGGCGGGCTCCTACAATGAGCAGTTCTTC. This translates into CASLVPAGSYNEQFF.

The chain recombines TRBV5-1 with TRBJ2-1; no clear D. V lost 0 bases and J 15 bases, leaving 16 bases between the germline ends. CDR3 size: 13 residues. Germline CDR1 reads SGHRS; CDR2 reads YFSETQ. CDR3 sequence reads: CASSLEVGFQTFF. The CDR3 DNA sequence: TGCGCCAGCAGCTTGGAAGTGGGGTTTCAAACGTTCTTC.

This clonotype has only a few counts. The CDR3 reads CASSTGTPSMEQYF. CDR3 nucleotides: TGCGCCAGCAGCACCGGGACTCCGTCTATGGAGCAGTACTTC. The rearrangement links TRBV4-1 to TRBJ2-7; a weak D match, TRBD2 (6 bases). The CDR3 sequence is 14 residues long. CDR1 MGHRA and CDR2 YSYEKL come from the germline V gene. Trimming removed 5 bases from V and 7 bases from J, with 18 bases in between.

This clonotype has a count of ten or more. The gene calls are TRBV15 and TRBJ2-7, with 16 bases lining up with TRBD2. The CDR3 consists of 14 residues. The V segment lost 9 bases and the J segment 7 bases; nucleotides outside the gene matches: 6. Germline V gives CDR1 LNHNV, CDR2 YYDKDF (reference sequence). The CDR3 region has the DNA TGTGCCACTGGGACTAGCGGGAGGGCCCAGGAGCAGTACTTC. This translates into CATGTSGRAQEQYF.

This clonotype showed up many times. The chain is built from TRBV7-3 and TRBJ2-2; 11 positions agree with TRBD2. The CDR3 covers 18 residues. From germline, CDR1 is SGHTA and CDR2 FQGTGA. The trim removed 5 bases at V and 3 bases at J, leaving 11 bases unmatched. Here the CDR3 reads CASSLSIAGGPDTGELFF. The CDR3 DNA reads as TGTGCCAGCAGCCTATCGATAGCGGGAGGGCCGGACACCGGGGAGCTGTTTTTT.

The CDR3 nucleotides read TGTGCCAGCAGTTTCCGACAGGTCTCCTACGAGCAGTACTTC. As protein: CASSFRQVSYEQYF. J is TRBJ2-7 and V is TRBV27; D possibly corresponds to TRBD1 (6 bases). Trimming removed 3 bases from V and 0 bases from J, with 9 bases in between. The CDR3 consists of 14 residues. The germline V gene has CDR1 MNHEY and CDR2 SMNVEV (reference sequence).

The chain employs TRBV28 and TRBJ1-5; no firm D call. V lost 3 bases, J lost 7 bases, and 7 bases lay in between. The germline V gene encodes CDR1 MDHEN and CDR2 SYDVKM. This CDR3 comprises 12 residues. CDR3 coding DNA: TGTGCCAGCAGTTTGAAAAGCCAGCCCCAGCATTTT. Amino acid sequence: CASSLKSQPQHF.

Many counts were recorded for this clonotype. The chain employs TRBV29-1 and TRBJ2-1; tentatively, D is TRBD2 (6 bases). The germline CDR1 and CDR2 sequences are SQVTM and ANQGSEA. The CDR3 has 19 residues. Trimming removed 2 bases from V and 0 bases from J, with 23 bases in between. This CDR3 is CSVEYPSSSARFSYNEQFF. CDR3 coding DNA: TGCAGCGTTGAATATCCCAGTTCTAGCGCACGATTCTCCTACAATGAGCAGTTCTTC.

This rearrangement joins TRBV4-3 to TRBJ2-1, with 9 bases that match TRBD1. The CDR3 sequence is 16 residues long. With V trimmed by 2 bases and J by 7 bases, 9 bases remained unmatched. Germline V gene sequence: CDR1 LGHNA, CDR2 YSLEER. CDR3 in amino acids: CASSQIQTGTGNEQFF. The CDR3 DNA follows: TGCGCCAGCAGCCAAATACAGACAGGGACAGGGAATGAGCAGTTCTTC.

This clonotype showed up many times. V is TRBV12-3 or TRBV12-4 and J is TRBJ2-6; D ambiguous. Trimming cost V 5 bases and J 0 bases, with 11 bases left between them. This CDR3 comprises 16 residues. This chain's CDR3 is CASSLQALSGANVLTF. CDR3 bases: TGTGCCAGCAGTCTTCAGGCCCTCTCTGGGGCCAACGTCCTGACTTTC.

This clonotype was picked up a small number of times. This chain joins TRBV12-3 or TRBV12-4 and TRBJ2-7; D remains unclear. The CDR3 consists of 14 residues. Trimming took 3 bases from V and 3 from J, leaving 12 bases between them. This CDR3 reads CASSFMLRVYEQYF. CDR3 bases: TGTGCCAGCAGTTTCATGCTTCGGGTCTACGAGCAGTACTTC.

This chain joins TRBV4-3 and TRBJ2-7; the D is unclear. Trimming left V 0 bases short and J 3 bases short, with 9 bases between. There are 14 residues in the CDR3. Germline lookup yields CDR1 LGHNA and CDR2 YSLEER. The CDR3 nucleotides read TGCGCCAGCAGCCAAGATAGGTACCTCTACGAGCAGTACTTC. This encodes CASSQDRYLYEQYF.

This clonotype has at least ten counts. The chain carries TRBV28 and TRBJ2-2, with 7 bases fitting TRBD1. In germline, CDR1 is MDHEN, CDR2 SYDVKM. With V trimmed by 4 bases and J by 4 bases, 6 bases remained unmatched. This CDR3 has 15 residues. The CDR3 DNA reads TGTGCCAGCAGTTCTCCGACAGGGTTCACCGGGGAGCTGTTTTTT. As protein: CASSSPTGFTGELFF.

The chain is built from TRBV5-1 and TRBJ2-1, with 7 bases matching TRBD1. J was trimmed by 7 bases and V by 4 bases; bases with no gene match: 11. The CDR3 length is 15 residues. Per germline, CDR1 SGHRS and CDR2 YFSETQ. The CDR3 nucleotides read TGCGCCAGCAGCGCCCCAGGGGGAGCCCCAAATGAGCAGTTCTTC. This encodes CASSAPGGAPNEQFF. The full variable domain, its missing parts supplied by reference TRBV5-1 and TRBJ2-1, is KAGVTQTPRYLIKTRGQQVTLSCSPISGHRSVSWYQQTPGQGLQFLFEYFSETQRNKGNFPGRFSGRQFSNSRSEMNVSTLELGDSALYLCASSAPGGAPNEQFFGPGTRLTVL.

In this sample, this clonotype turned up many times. CDR3 sequence: CASSLEGFYEQYF. The CDR3 DNA reads TGCGCCAGCAGCTTGGAAGGTTTCTACGAGCAGTACTTC. This chain uses TRBV5-1 with TRBJ2-7, with D hard to call. Looked up from germline, CDR1 is SGHRS and CDR2 is YFSETQ. CDR3 length: 13 residues. Trimming took off 0 bases at V and 3 bases at J, with 7 bases between the two ends.

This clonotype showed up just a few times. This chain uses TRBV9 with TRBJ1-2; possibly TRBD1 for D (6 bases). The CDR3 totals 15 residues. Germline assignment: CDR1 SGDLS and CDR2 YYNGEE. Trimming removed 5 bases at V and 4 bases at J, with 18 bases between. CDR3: CASRFGPEGGYGYTF. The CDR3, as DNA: TGTGCCAGCAGATTTGGTCCCGAGGGGGGCTATGGCTACACCTTC. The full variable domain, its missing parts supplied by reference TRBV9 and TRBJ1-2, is DSGVTQTPKHLITATGQRVTLRCSPRSGDLSVYWYQQSLDQGLQFLIQYYNGEERAKGNILERFSAQQFPDLHSELNLSSLELGDSALYFCASRFGPEGGYGYTFGSGTRLTVV.

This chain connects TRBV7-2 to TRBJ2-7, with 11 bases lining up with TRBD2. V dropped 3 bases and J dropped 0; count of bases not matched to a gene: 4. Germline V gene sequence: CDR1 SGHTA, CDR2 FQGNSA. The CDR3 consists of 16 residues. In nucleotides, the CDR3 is TGTGCCAGCAGCTTGACTAGCGGGGTAACCTCCTACGAGCAGTACTTC. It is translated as CASSLTSGVTSYEQYF. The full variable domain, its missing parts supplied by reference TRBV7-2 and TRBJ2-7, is GAGVSQSPSNKVTEKGKDVELRCDPISGHTALYWYRQSLGQGLEFLIYFQGNSAPDKSGLPSDRFSAERTGGSVSTLTIQRTQQEDSAVYLCASSLTSGVTSYEQYFGPGTRLTVT.